One sample yielded the 23 T cell receptor beta chains listed below, sequenced in a study of blood T cell repertoires in COVID-19. Measured with immunoSEQ multiplex PCR; TCRdb has only the in-frame clones, and not every one. The data hold about 130,000 clones, with approximately 80% observed a single time. The sample was peripheral blood. The receptors were gathered from a woman in her sixties with acute or convalescent COVID-19.

The chain combines TRBV7-8 with TRBJ1-5, with D possibly TRBD1 on 6 matching bases. V lost 5 bases to trimming and J lost 0 bases, with 14 bases between them. CDR1 and CDR2 (germline): SGHVS, FQNEAQ. The CDR3 extends over 16 amino acids. CDR3 sequence: CASSVSGQYSNQPQHF. The CDR3 coding sequence is TGTGCCAGCAGCGTCTCCGGACAGTATAGCAATCAGCCCCAGCATTTT.

This chain uses TRBV6-5 with TRBJ2-7, with TRBD1 matching over 10 bases. Trimming removed 0 bases from V and 5 bases from J; junction bases left unmatched: 4. From germline, CDR1 is MNHEY and CDR2 SVGAGI. The CDR3 totals 15 residues. The CDR3 sequence: CASSYSGDRGHEQYF. CDR3 sequence (DNA): TGTGCCAGCAGTTACTCCGGGGACAGGGGACACGAGCAGTACTTC.

The V and J genes are TRBV7-7 and TRBJ2-1, with TRBD1 identical over 7 bases. The junction had 2 bases not matched to a gene; V was cut back by 1 base and J by 2 bases. In germline, CDR1 is SSHAT, CDR2 FNYEAQ (reference sequence). This CDR3 contains 15 residues. The CDR3 loop is CASSLVGGTYNEQFF. The CDR3 DNA is TGTGCCAGCAGCTTAGTAGGGGGCACCTACAATGAGCAGTTCTTC.

V and J are TRBV15 and TRBJ1-6, with unresolved D. Looked up from germline, CDR1 is LNHNV and CDR2 is YYDKDF (reference sequence). V gave up 1 base and J gave up 8 bases, with 6 bases separating them. This CDR3 has 13 residues. The CDR3, as DNA: TGTGCCACCAGCAGAGGGAGTGATTCACCCCTCCACTTT. Its translation: CATSRGSDSPLHF.

The rearrangement joins TRBV28 to TRBJ1-2, with D possibly TRBD1 on 6 matching bases. In germline, CDR1 is MDHEN, CDR2 SYDVKM. V lost 6 bases to trimming and J lost 4 bases, with 15 bases between them. This CDR3 comprises 14 residues. CDR3 nucleotides: TGTGCCAGCAGACCAGGACAGACCTTCTATGGCTACACCTTC. Translation: CASRPGQTFYGYTF.

This clone appeared a single time. The chain links TRBV5-1 to TRBJ1-1; D might be TRBD1 (6 bases). Germline CDR1 reads SGHRS; CDR2 reads YFSETQ. V was cut by 4 bases and J by 0 bases, with 13 bases left in between. The CDR3 is 15 residues long. CDR3 amino acids: CASSPGTIMNTEAFF. In nucleotides, the CDR3 is TGCGCCAGCAGCCCAGGGACAATTATGAACACTGAAGCTTTCTTT.

J is TRBJ1-5 and V is TRBV19; no definite D call. CDR3 length equals 14 residues. Trimming shortened V by 0 bases and J by 9 bases, and 12 bases separated the two germline ends. Germline V gives CDR1 LNHDA, CDR2 SQIVND (reference sequence). The CDR3 loop is CASSIDPSGRPQHF. The CDR3 coding sequence is TGTGCCAGTAGTATAGACCCCTCTGGCCGGCCCCAGCATTTT.

The chain employs TRBV19 and TRBJ2-2; TRBD1 is a possible D gene (6 bases). The V gene's germline CDR1 is LNHDA and CDR2 SQIVND (reference sequence). This CDR3 is 13 amino acids long. Trimming took 11 bases from V and 2 from J, leaving 12 bases between them. The CDR3 protein is CAVTGRNTGELFF. In DNA form, the CDR3 reads TGTGCCGTTACAGGGCGTAACACCGGGGAGCTGTTTTTT.

The chain couples TRBV30 to TRBJ2-5, with 8 bases aligning to TRBD1. V lost 7 bases and J lost 4; bases outside the gene matches: 5. CDR3 length equals 12 residues. CDR1 GTSNPN and CDR2 SVGIG come from the germline V gene (reference sequence). CDR3 sequence reads: CALDRVGETQYF. CDR3 in DNA: TGTGCCTTGGACAGGGTGGGAGAGACCCAGTACTTC.

The chain has TRBV2 and TRBJ1-3; D is possibly TRBD1 (5 bases). Germline assignment: CDR1 SNHLY and CDR2 FYNNEI. This CDR3 comprises 16 residues. Trimming took off 2 bases at V and 0 bases at J, with 11 bases between the two ends. CDR3 in amino acids: CASSEFGAHSGNTIYF. CDR3 coding DNA: TGTGCCAGCAGTGAATTTGGGGCCCACTCTGGAAACACCATATATTTT.

The chain carries TRBV19 and TRBJ1-4; D might be TRBD1 (6 bases). This CDR3 spans 15 amino acids. V was shortened by 3 bases and J by 8 bases, with 16 bases between the two germline ends. Looked up from germline, CDR1 is LNHDA and CDR2 is SQIVND (reference sequence). CDR3 protein: CASSISSGTPEKLFF. CDR3 DNA sequence: TGTGCCAGTAGTATTTCTTCCGGGACACCAGAAAAACTGTTTTTT.

V and J are TRBV5-1 and TRBJ1-5, with TRBD1 matching over 8 bases. V trimming: 4 bases; J trimming: 4 bases; junction bases outside the gene matches: 7. Germline loops: CDR1 SGHRS, CDR2 YFSETQ. This CDR3 is 15 amino acids long. CDR3 DNA sequence: TGCGCCAGCAGCCTGAATGGACAGGGTAATCAGCCCCAGCATTTT. The encoded protein is CASSLNGQGNQPQHF.

The chain recombines TRBV30 with TRBJ1-1, with unresolved D. The CDR3 has 11 amino acids. Germline CDR1 and CDR2: GTSNPN and SVGIG (reference sequence). V lost 3 bases and J lost 7, with 9 bases in between. The DNA for the CDR3 is TGTGCCTGGAGAGGTGGGAGTGAAGCTTTCTTT. Encoded protein: CAWRGGSEAFF. Looking up the rest from reference TRBV30 and TRBJ1-1 gives the full variable domain: SQTIHQWPATLVQPVGSPLSLECTVEGTSNPNLYWYRQAAGRGLQLLFYSVGIGQISSEVPQNLSASRPQDRQFILSSKKLLLSDSGFYLCAWRGGSEAFFGQGTRLTVV.

This clone was seen only once. The gene calls are TRBV19 and TRBJ2-4; 7 nucleotides agree with TRBD1. This CDR3 spans 12 amino acids. Germline CDR1 is LNHDA and CDR2 is SQIVND (reference sequence). V dropped 3 bases and J dropped 8; count of bases not matched to a gene: 1. The CDR3 protein is CASSITGDIQYF. The DNA of the CDR3 is TGTGCCAGTAGTATCACAGGGGACATTCAGTACTTC.

This rearrangement joins TRBV7-3 to TRBJ1-6, with 9 bases identical to TRBD1. This CDR3 has 16 amino acids. J gave up 10 bases and V 5 bases, and 12 bases lay outside the gene matches. Per the germline V gene, CDR1 is SGHTA and CDR2 is FQGTGA. The CDR3 loop is CASSLTGTGSLSPLHF. DNA for the CDR3: TGTGCCAGCAGCCTGACCGGGACAGGGAGTTTGTCACCCCTCCACTTT.

The chain uses TRBV19 and TRBJ1-5, with a weak D call TRBD1 (5 bases). The CDR3 contains 14 residues. The V gene's germline CDR1 is LNHDA and CDR2 SQIVND (reference sequence). V lost 7 bases, J lost 5 bases, and 15 bases lay in between. The CDR3 loop reads CASIAVGGDQPQHF. The CDR3 DNA reads as TGTGCCAGTATTGCGGTGGGGGGTGATCAGCCCCAGCATTTT. The full variable domain, its missing parts supplied by reference TRBV19 and TRBJ1-5, is DGGITQSPKYLFRKEGQNVTLSCEQNLNHDAMYWYRQDPGQGLRLIYYSQIVNDFQKGDIAEGYSVSREKKESFPLTVTSAQKNPTAFYLCASIAVGGDQPQHFGDGTRLSIL.

The chain combines TRBV6-5 with TRBJ1-6, with TRBD1 matching over 7 bases. V shed 7 bases, J shed 6 bases, and the junction held 6 bases outside the gene matches. The CDR3 is 14 amino acids. Germline CDR1 and CDR2: MNHEY and SVGAGI. In DNA, the CDR3 is TGTGCCAGCACCCGGGACAGACTTAATTCACCCCTCCACTTT. It is translated as CASTRDRLNSPLHF.

The sample holds one count of this clone. This chain links TRBV28 with TRBJ1-1; TRBD1 matches at 7 bases. This CDR3 is 13 amino acids long. CDR1 and CDR2 from the germline V gene are MDHEN and SYDVKM. Trimming removed 7 bases from V and 10 bases from J; junction bases left unmatched: 12. CDR3 nucleotides: TGTGCCAGCACCGGCTTGACAGGGAATAGAGCTTTCTTT. Its protein product is CASTGLTGNRAFF.

The chain recombines TRBV9 with TRBJ2-2; 10 bases are shared with TRBD2. Trimming took 2 bases from V and 0 from J; bases not matched to a gene: 7. Germline V CDR1 and CDR2: SGDLS, YYNGEE. The CDR3 runs 18 residues. Here the CDR3 DNA reads TGTGCCAGCAGCGTTCAGGAGCGGGGGGGATCGAACACCGGGGAGCTGTTTTTT. It is translated as CASSVQERGGSNTGELFF.

The V and J genes are TRBV5-6 and TRBJ2-2; weak D call: TRBD2 (5 bases). There are 15 residues in the CDR3. In germline, CDR1 is SGHDT, CDR2 YYEEEE. The V gene lost 6 bases and the J gene lost 0 bases, with 12 bases spanning the gap. CDR3 nucleotide sequence: TGTGCCAGCACGGGGTGGAACGCGAACACCGGGGAGCTGTTTTTT. This sequence encodes CASTGWNANTGELFF.

The chain combines TRBV6-5 with TRBJ1-2; no clear D gene. The CDR3 has 13 amino acids. Trimming left V 7 bases short and J 6 bases short, with 15 bases between. CDR1 is MNHEY and CDR2 is SVGAGI in the germline V gene. In nucleotides, the CDR3 is TGTGCCAGCACAGAACCAGGAAGGCATGGCTACACCTTC. Amino acids: CASTEPGRHGYTF.

The V gene is TRBV10-1, the J gene TRBJ2-5; D is possibly TRBD1 (6 bases). Trimming cost V 8 bases and J 7 bases, with 17 bases left between them. The CDR3 runs to 13 residues. Germline-derived CDR1 and CDR2 are WNHNN and SYGVQD (reference sequence). The CDR3 DNA reads TGCGCCAGCGCCAGAACAGGGCTTGGGACCCAGTACTTC. Translated, it gives CASARTGLGTQYF.

This clone appeared once. The genes are TRBV27 and TRBJ2-3; 9 nucleotides match TRBD1. This CDR3 comprises 13 residues. In germline, CDR1 is MNHEY, CDR2 SMNVEV (reference sequence). With 6 bases clipped from V and 3 bases from J, the junction kept 1 base outside the gene matches. The CDR3 bases are TGTGCCAGCAGACAGGGGGCAACAGATACGCAGTATTTT. This encodes CASRQGATDTQYF.